The present T cell receptor (beta chain) was sequenced within a study of shared clonotypes between healthy human individuals. About this clone itself: Its target is not known.

Deep level was the assay's run setting. Measured with immunoSEQ multiplex PCR; TCRdb has only the in-frame clones, and not every one. The data hold millions of clones, with approximately 90% observed a single time. Regarding the study as a whole: Among a few donors, approximately 5% of naive CD4 clonotypes were found in common.

Between the trimmed V and J ends, which lost 1 base and 3 bases, there was a span of 10 bases. Germline CDR1 MGHRA, CDR2 YSYEKL. The CDR3 has 14 amino acids. Every donor, a Caucasian adult, lived in Nashville, Tennessee. The sequence derives from a man in his late teens or twenties in good health. Sequenced sample: naive CD4+ T cells sorted from blood. Subset of the sample: CD45RA+ positively selected. This chain joins TRBV4-1 and TRBJ2-7, with D unclear. The CDR3 region has the DNA TGCGCCAGCAGCCAAGGCCGGGCGGTCTACGAGCAGTACTTC. Translation: CASSQGRAVYEQYF.